A selection of T cell receptor beta chains follows, all from one sample in a study of OX40 agonist ivuxolimab in advanced cancers. Profiling relied on immunoSEQ multiplex PCR, and the TCRdb table lists in-frame clones only, not all of them. The sample shows around 70,000 clones, 85% of them seen only once. The sequencing used CD4+ or CD8+ T cells sorted from blood, collected in a trial of the OX40 agonist ivuxolimab. The source of these receptors is an adult with an advanced solid tumor such as melanoma, head and neck, liver or kidney cancer. The CDR3 runs from the conserved cysteine through the conserved F or W. D genes are given only for firm matches.

NA TRBV19 CASSPIAGKMNSPLHF
NA TRBV6-1 CASSEYNRENGYTF
TRBD2 TRBV15 CATSRGRTRDRSGANVLTF
TRBD1 TRBV30 CAWSGPRTGGSYGYTF
TRBD1 TRBV5-4 CASSSGQGNYNEQFF
TRBD2 TRBV28 CASSFASGRSGEQYF
NA TRBV4-2 CASSQGALGDEQFF
NA TRBV9 CASSSRLVAGNGYTF
NA TRBV4-1 CASSQERRGAVIGELFF
TRBD2 TRBV7-2 CASSWTSGGHYTGELFF
TRBD2 TRBV19 CASSQLPRGTSDQTQYF
NA TRBV6-5 CASRTDRTGELFF
NA TRBV2 CASSPGGGSIQPQHF
NA TRBV5-4 CASSLDRQFGNTIYF
TRBD2 TRBV5-4 CASSLDFAGVETQYF
TRBD1 TRBV23-1 CASSHCLGDRERTEAFF
NA TRBV19 CASSKGRRRTEAFF
TRBD2 TRBV5-6 CASSLVAGAQETQYF
NA TRBV30 CAWSPFPRSPLHF
NA TRBV30 CAWSVQAGEQYF
NA TRBV4-1 CASSRLWNTGELFF
NA TRBV5-1 CASSLVGSARNEQFF
NA TRBV7-9 CASSPEVYTEAFF
NA TRBV6-1 CASSDQSSYNEQFF
NA TRBV6-5 CASSYSKPDGGAFF
TRBD1 TRBV28 CASTMDGTGSDSYTF
NA TRBV7-9 CASSDRERATEAFF
NA TRBV4-3 CASSQDGREGEQYF
NA TRBV28 CASSFRGLGEKLFF
TRBD2 TRBV18 CASSPYQLAGASYEQYF
TRBD1 TRBV5-4 CASSFDGQGEETQYF